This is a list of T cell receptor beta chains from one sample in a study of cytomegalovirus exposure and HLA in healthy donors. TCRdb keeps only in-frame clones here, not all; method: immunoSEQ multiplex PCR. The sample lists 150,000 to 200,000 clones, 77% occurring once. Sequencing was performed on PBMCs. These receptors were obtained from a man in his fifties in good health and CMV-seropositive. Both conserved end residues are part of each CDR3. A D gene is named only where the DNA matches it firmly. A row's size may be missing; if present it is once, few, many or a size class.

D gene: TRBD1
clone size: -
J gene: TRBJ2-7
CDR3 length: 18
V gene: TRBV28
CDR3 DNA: TGTGCCAGCAGTTTACCCGAACAGGGGGCCTATCTTCGTAACGAGCAGTACTTC
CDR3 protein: CASSLPEQGAYLRNEQYF

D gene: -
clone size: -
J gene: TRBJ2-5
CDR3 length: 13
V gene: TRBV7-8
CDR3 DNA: TGTGCCAGCAGCTTAGTAGTCCAAGAGACCCAGTACTTC
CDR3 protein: CASSLVVQETQYF

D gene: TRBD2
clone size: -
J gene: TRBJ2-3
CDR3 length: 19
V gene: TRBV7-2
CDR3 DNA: TGTGCCAGCAGCCAAAGGAGGACTAGCGGGGAACCACGCACAGATACGCAGTATTTT
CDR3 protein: CASSQRRTSGEPRTDTQYF

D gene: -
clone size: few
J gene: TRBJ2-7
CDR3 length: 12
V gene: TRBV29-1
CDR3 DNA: TGCAGCGCCCCGGTCCTTTCCTACGAGCAGTACTTC
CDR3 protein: CSAPVLSYEQYF

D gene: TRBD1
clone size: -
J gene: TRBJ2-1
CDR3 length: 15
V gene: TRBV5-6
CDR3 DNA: TGTGCCAGCAGCTTGAGCAGGGGGCGTGTCAATGAGCAGTTCTTC
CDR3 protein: CASSLSRGRVNEQFF

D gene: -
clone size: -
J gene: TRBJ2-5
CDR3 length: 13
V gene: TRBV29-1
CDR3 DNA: TGCAGCGTTCGGCAGGGCCCGCAAGAGACCCAGTACTTC
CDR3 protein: CSVRQGPQETQYF

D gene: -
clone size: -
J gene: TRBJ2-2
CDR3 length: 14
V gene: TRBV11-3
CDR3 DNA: TGTGCCAGCAGTCCCCAGGTGAACACCGGGGAGCTGTTTTTT
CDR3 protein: CASSPQVNTGELFF

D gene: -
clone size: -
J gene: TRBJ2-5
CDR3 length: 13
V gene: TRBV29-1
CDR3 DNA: TGCAGCGTTGATCGACAGCTCCAAGAGACCCAGTACTTC
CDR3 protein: CSVDRQLQETQYF

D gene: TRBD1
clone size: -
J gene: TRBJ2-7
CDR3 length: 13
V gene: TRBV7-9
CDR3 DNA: TGTGCCAGCAGCTTTGGGACAGTCTACGAGCAGTACTTC
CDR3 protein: CASSFGTVYEQYF

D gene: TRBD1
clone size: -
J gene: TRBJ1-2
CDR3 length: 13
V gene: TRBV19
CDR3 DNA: TGTGCCAGTGAACCGGGACAGCTCTATGGCTACACCTTC
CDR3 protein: CASEPGQLYGYTF

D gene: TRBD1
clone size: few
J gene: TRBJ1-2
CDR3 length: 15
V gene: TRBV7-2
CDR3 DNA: TGTGCCAGCAGCGGGGGGACAGGGGGCAACTATGGCTACACCTTC
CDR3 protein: CASSGGTGGNYGYTF

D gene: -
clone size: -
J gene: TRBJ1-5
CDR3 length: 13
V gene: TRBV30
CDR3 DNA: TGTGCCTGGAGTACCAGGGGCAATCAGCCCCAGCATTTT
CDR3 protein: CAWSTRGNQPQHF

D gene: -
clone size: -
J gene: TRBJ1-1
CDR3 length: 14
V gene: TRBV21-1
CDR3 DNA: TGTGCCAGCAGCGAAGTCATGACAAACACTGAAGCTTTCTTT
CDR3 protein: CASSEVMTNTEAFF

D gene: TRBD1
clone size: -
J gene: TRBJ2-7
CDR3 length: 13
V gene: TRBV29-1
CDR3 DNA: TGCAGCGTTCTGACAGGGAGAACCTACGAGCAGTACTTC
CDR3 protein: CSVLTGRTYEQYF

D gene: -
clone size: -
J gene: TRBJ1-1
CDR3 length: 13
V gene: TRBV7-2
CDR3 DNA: TGTGCCAGCAGCTTTTACAGCCCCACTGAAGCTTTCTTT
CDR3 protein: CASSFYSPTEAFF

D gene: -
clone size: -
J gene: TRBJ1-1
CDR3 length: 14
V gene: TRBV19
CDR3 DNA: TGTGCCAGTAGTATAAGCGGCTTGAACACTGAAGCTTTCTTT
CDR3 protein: CASSISGLNTEAFF

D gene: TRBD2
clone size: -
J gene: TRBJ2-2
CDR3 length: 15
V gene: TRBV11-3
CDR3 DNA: TGTGCCAGCAGCCCCCAAGGTGCGGGGGCCGGGGAGCTGTTTTTT
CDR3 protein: CASSPQGAGAGELFF